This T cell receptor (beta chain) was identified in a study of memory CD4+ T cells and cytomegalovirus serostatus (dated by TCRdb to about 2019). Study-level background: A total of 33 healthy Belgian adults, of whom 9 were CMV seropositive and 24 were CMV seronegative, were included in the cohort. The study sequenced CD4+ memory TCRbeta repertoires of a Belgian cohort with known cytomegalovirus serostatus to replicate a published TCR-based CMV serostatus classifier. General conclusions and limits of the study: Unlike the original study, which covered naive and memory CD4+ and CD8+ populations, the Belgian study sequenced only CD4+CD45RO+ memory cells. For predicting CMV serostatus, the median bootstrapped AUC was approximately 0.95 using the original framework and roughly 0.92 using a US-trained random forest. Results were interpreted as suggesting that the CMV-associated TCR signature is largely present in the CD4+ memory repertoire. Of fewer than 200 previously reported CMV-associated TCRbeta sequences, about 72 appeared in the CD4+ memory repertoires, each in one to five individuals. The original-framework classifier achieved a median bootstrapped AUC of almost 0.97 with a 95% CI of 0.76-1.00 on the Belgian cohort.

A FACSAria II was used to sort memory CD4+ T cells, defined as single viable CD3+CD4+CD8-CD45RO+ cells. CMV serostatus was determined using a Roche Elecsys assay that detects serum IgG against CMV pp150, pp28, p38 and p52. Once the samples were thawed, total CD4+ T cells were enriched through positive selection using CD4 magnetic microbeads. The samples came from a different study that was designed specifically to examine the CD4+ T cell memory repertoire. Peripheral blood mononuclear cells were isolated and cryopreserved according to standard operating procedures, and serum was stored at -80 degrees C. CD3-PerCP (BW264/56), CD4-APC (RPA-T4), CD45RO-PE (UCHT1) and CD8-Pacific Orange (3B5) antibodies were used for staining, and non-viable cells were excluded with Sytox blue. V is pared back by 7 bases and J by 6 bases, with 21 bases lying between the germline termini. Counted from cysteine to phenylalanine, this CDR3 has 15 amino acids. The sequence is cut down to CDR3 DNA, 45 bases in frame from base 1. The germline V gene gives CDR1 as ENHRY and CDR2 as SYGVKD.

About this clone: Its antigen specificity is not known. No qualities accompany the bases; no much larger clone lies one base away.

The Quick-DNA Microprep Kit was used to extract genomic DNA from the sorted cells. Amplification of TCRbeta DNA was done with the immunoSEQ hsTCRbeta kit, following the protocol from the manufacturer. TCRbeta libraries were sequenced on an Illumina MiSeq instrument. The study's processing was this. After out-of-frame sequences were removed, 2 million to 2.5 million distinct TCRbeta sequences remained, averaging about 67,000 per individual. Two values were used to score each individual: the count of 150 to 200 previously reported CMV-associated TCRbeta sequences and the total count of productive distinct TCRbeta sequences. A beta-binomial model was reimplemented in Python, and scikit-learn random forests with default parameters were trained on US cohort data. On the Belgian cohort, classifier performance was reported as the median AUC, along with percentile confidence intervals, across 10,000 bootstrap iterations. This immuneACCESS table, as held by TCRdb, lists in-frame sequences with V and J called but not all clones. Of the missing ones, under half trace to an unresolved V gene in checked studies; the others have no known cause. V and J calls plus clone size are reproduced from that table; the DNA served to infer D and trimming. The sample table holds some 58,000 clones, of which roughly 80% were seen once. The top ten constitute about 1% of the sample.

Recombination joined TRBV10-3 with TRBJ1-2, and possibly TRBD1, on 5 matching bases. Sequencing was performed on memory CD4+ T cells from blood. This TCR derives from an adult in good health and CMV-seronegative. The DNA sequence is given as TGTGCCATCAATCTGGGTCAAGGGGCGCAGAATGGCTACACCTTC. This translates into CAINLGQGAQNGYTF.